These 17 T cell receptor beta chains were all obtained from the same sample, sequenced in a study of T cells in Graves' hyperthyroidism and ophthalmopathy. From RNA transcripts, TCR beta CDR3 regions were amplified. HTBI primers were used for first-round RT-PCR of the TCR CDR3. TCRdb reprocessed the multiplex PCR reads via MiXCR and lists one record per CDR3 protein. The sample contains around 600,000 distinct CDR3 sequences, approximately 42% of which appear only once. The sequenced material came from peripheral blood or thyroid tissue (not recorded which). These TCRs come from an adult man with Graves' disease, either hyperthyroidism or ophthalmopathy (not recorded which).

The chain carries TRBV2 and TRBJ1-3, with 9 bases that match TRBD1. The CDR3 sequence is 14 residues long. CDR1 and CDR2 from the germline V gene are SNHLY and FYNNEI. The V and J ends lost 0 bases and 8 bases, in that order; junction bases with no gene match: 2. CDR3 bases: TGTGCCAGCAGTGAAGCGACAGGGGGGGACACCATATATTTT. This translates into CASSEATGGDTIYF.

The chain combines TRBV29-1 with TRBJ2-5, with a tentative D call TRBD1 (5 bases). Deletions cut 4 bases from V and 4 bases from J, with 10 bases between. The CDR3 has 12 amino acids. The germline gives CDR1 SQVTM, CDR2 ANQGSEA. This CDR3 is CSVAGMGETQYF. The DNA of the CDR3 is TGCAGCGTTGCAGGGATGGGAGAGACCCAGTACTTC.

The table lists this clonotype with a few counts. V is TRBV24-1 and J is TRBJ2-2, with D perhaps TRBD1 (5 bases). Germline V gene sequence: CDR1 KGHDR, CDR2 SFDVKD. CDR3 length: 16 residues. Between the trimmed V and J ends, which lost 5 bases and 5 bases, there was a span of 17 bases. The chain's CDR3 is CATSAPWGGRTGELFF. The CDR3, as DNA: TGTGCCACCAGTGCCCCTTGGGGCGGCAGAACCGGGGAGCTGTTTTTT.

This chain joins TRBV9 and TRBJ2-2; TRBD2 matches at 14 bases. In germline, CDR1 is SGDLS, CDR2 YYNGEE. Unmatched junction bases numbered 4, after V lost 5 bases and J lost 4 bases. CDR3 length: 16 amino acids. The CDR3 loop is CASRPTSGGGTGELFF. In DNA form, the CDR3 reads TGTGCCAGCAGGCCGACTAGCGGGGGGGGCACCGGGGAGCTGTTTTTT.

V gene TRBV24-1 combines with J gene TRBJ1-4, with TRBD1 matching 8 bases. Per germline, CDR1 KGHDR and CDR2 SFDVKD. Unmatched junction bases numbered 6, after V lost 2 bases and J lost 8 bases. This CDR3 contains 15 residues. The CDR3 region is CATSDSGTGYEKLFF. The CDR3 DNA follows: TGTGCCACCAGTGATTCCGGGACAGGTTACGAAAAACTGTTTTTT.

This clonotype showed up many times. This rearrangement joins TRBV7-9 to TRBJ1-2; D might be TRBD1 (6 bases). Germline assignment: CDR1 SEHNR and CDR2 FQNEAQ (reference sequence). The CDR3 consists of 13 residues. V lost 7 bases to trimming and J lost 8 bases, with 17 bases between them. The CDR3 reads CASTPVGGRGYTF. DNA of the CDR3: TGTGCCAGCACCCCAGTGGGGGGCCGAGGCTACACCTTC.

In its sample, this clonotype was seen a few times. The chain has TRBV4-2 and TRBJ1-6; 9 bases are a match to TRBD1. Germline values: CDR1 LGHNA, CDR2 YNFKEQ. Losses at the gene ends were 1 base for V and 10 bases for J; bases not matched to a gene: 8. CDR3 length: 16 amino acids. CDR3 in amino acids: CASSQVAGQGFSPLHF. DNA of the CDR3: TGTGCCAGCAGCCAAGTTGCGGGACAGGGTTTCTCACCCCTCCACTTT.

The CDR3, as DNA: TGCAGCGTTGCGGGGGCTAATGAAAAACTGTTTTTT. Amino acids: CSVAGANEKLFF. The chain couples TRBV29-1 to TRBJ1-4; D is possibly TRBD1 (5 bases). V lost 4 bases and J lost 3, with 6 bases in between. CDR1 is SQVTM and CDR2 is ANQGSEA in the germline V gene. The CDR3 is 12 residues long.

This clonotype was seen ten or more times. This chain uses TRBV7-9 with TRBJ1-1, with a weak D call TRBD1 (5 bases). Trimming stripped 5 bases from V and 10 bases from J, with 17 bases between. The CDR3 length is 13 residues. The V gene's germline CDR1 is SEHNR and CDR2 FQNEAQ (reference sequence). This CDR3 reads CASSLGPTGRAFF. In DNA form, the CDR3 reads TGTGCCAGCAGCCTCGGACCAACGGGACGAGCTTTCTTT. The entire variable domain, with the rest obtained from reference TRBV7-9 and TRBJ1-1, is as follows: DTGVSQNPRHKITKRGQNVTFRCDPISEHNRLYWYRQTLGQGPEFLTYFQNEAQLEKSRLLSDRFSAERPKGSFSTLEIQRTEQGDSAMYLCASSLGPTGRAFFGQGTRLTVV.

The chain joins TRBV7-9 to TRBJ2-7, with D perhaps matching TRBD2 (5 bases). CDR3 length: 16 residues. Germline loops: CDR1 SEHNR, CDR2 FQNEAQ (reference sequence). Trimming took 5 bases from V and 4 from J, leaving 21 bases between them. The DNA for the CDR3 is TGTGCCAGCAGCGACCTCGGGGTAGAGAGAGATTACGAGCAGTACTTC. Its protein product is CASSDLGVERDYEQYF.

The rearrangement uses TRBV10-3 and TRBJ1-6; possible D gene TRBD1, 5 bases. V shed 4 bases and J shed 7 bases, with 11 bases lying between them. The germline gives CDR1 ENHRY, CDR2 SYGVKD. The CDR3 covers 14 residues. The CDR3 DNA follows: TGTGCCATCAGTGGGGACGGTCGAAATTCACCCCTCCACTTT. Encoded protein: CAISGDGRNSPLHF.

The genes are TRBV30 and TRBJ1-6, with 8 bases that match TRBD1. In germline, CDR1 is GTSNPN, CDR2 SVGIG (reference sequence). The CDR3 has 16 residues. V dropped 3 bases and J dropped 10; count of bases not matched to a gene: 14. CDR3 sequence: CAWSRDRNQGRSPLHF. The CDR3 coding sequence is TGTGCCTGGAGCCGGGACAGGAATCAAGGAAGATCACCCCTCCACTTT. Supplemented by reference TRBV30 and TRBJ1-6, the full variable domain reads SQTIHQWPATLVQPVGSPLSLECTVEGTSNPNLYWYRQAAGRGLQLLFYSVGIGQISSEVPQNLSASRPQDRQFILSSKKLLLSDSGFYLCAWSRDRNQGRSPLHFGNGTRLTVT.

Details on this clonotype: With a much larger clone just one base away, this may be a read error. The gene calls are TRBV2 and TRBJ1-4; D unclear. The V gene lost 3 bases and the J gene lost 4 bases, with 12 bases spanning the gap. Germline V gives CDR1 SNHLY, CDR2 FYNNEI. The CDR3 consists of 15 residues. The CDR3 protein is CASSEGGSNNEKLFF. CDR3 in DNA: TGTGCCAGCAGTGAGGGAGGTTCTAATAATGAAAAACTGTTTTTT.

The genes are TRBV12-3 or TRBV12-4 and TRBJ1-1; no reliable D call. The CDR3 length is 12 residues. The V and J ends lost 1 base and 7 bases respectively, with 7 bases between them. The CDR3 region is CASSLESVEAFF. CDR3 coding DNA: TGTGCCAGCAGTTTAGAATCCGTTGAAGCTTTCTTT.

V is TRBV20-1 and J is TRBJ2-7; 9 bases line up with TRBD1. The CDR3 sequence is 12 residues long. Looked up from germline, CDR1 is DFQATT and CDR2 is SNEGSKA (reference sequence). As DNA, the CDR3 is TGCAGCGCCGAGGGACAGGGTCGCGAGCAGTACTTC. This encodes CSAEGQGREQYF.

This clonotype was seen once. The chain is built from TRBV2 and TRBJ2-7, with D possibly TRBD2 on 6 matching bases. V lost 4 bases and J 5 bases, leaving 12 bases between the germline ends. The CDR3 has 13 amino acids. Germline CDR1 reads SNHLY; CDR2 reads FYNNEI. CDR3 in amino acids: CASSVRGLHEQYF. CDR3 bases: TGTGCCAGCAGTGTTCGGGGGTTGCACGAGCAGTACTTC.

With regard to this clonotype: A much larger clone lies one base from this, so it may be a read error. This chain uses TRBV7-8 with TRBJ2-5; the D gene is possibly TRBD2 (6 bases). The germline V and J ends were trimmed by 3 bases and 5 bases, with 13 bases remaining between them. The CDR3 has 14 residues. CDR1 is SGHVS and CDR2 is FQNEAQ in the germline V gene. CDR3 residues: CASSFLGGNETQYF. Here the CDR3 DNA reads TGTGCCAGCAGCTTTCTGGGGGGAAACGAGACCCAGTACTTC.